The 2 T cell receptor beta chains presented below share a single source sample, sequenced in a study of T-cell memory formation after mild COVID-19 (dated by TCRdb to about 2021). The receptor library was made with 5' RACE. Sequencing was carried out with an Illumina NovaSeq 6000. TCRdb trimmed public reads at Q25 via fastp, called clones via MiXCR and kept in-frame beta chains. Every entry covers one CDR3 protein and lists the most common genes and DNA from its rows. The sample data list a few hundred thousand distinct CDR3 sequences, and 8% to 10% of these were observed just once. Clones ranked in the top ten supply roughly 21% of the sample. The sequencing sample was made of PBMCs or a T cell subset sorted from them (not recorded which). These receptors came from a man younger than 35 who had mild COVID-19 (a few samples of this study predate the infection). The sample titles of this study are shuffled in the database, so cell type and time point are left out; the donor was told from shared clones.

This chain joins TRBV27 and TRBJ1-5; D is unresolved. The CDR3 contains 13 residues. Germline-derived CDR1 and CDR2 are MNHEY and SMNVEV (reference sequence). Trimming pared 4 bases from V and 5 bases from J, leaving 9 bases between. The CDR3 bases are TGTGCCAGCAGTTGGGATCTATATCAGCCCCAGCATTTT. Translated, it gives CASSWDLYQPQHF.

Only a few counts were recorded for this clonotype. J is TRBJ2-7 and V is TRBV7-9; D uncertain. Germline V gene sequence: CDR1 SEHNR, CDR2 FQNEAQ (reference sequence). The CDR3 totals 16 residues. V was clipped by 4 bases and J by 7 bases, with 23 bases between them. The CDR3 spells CASSSSRRDTGSEQYF. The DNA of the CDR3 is TGTGCCAGCAGCTCATCCCGAAGAGATACTGGGTCTGAGCAGTACTTC.